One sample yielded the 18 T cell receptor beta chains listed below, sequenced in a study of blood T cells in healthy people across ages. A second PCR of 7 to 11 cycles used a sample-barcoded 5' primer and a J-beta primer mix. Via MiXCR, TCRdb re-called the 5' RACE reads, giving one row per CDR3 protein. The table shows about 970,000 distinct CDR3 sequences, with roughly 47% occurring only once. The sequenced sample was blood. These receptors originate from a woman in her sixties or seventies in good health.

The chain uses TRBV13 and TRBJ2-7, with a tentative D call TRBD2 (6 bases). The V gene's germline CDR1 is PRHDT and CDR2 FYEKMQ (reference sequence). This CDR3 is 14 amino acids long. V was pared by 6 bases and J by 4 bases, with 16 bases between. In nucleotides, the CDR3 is TGTGCCAGCAGGACCCTCGGTGGGAGGTACGAGCAGTACTTC. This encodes CASRTLGGRYEQYF.

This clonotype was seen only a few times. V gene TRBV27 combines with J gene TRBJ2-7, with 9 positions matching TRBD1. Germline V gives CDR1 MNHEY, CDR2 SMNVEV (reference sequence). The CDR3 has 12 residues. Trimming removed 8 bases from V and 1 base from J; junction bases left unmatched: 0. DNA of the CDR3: TGTGCCAGCGGGACAGGGTCCTACGAGCAGTACTTC. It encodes CASGTGSYEQYF.

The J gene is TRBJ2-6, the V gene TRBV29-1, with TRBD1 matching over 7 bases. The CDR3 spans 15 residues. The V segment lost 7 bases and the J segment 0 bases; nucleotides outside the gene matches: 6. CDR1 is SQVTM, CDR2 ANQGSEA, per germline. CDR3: CSARQGSSGANVLTF. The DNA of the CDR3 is TGCAGCGCTCGACAGGGAAGCTCTGGGGCCAACGTCCTGACTTTC.

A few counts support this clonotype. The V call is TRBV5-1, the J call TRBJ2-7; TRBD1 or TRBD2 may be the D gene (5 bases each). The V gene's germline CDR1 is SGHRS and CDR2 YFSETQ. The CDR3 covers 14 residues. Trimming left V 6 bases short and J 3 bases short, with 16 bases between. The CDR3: CASNTWGSDYEQYF. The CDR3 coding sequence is TGCGCCAGCAACACGTGGGGGTCAGACTACGAGCAGTACTTC.

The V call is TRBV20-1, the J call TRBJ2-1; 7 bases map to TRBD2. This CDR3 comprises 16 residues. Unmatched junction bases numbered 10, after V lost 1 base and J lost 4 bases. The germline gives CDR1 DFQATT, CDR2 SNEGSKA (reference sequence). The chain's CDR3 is CSARASGLVVYNEQFF. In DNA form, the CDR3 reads TGCAGTGCTAGAGCGTCCGGACTAGTCGTTTACAATGAGCAGTTCTTC.

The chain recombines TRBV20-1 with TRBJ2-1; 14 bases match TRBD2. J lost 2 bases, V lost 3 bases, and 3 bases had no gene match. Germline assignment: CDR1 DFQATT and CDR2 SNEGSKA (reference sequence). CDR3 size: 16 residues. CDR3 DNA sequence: TGCAGTGCTAGCCCGACTAGCGGGAGGGCCTACAATGAGCAGTTCTTC. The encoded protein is CSASPTSGRAYNEQFF.

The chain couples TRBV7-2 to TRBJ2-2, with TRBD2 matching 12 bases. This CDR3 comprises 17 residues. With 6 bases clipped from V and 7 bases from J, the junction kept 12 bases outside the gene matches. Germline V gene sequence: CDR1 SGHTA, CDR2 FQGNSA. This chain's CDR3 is CASSSVASGRAGGELFF. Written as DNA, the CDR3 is TGTGCCAGCAGTTCCGTGGCTAGCGGGAGGGCCGGCGGGGAGCTGTTTTTT.

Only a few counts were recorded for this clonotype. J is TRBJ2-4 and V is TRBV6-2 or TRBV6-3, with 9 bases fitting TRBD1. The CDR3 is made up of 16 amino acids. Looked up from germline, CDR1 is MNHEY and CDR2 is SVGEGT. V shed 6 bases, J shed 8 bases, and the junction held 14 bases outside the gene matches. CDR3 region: CASSRLSDRGLDIQYF. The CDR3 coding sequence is TGTGCCAGCAGCCGCCTCTCGGACAGGGGACTCGACATTCAGTACTTC.

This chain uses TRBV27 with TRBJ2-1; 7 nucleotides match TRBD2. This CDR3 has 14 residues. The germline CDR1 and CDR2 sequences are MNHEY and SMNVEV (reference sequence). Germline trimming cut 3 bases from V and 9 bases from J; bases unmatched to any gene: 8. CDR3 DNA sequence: TGTGCCAGCAGTTTGCGGGGGAGGGGCGGTGAGCAGTTCTTC. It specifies CASSLRGRGGEQFF.

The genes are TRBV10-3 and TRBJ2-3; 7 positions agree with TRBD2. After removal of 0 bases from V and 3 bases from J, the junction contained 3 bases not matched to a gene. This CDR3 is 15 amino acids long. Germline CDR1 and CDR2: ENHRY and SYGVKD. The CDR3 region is CAISESERGTDTQYF. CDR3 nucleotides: TGTGCCATCAGTGAGTCAGAGCGGGGTACAGATACGCAGTATTTT.

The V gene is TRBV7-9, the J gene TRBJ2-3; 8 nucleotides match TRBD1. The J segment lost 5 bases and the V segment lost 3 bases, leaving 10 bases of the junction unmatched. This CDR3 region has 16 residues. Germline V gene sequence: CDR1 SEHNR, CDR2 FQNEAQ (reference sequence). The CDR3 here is CASSLGRGPVLDTQYF. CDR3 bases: TGTGCCAGCAGCTTGGGCAGGGGGCCCGTCTTAGATACGCAGTATTTT.

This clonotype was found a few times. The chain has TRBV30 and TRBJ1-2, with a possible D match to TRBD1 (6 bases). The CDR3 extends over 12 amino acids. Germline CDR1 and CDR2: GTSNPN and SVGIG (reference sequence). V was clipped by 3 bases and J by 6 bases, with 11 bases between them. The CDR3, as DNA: TGTGCCTGGAGATATACAGGGAATGGCTACACCTTC. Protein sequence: CAWRYTGNGYTF.

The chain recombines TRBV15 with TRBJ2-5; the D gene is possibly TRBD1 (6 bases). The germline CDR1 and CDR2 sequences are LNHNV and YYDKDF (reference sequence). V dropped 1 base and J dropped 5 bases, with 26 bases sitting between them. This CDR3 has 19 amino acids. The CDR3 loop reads CATSRANFLGAGARETQYF. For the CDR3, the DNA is TGTGCCACCAGCAGAGCGAATTTTTTGGGGGCAGGGGCCAGGGAGACCCAGTACTTC.

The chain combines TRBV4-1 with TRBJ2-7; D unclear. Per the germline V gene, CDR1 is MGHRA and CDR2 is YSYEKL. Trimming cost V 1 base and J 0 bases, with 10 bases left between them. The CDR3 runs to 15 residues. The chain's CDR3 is CASSQGQLNSYEQYF. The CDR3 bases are TGCGCCAGCAGCCAAGGCCAGCTGAACTCCTACGAGCAGTACTTC.

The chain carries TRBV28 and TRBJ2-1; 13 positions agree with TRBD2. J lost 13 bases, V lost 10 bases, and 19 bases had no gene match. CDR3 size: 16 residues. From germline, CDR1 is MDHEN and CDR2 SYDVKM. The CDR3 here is CATHRGRVTSGRSQFF. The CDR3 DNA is TGTGCCACCCACAGGGGGCGAGTGACTAGCGGGAGGTCCCAGTTCTTC.

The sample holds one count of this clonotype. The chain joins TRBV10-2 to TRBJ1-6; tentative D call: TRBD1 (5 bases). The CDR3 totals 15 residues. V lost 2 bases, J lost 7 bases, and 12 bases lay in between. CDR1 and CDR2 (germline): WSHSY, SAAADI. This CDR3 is CASSEGASPNSPLHF. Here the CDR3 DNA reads TGCGCCAGCAGTGAGGGGGCGAGTCCAAATTCACCCCTCCACTTT.

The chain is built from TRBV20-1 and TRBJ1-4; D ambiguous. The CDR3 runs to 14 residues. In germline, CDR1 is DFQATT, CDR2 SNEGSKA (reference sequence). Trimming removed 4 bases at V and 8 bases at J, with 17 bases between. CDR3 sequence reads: CSAMGPGNPEKLFF. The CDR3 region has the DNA TGCAGTGCTATGGGCCCCGGGAATCCGGAAAAACTGTTTTTT.

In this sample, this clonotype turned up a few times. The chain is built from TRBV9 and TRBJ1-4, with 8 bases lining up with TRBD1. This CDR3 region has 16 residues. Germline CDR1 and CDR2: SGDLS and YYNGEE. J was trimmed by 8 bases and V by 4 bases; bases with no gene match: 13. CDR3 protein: CASSPHSSTGDEKLFF. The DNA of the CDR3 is TGTGCCAGCAGCCCCCACTCCTCGACAGGGGACGAAAAACTGTTTTTT.